The rows below give T cell receptor beta chains drawn from one sample of a study of CD8 T cells in Susac syndrome. One entry per CDR3 protein, called by TCRdb with MiXCR from the immunoSEQ multiplex PCR reads. The top ten clones hold around 0.5% of a sample with 100,000 to 150,000 distinct CDR3 sequences, over 80% of them seen once. Sequenced material: CD8+ T cells from PBMCs. These receptors were collected from a human donor with multiple sclerosis. The CDR3 runs from the conserved cysteine through the conserved F or W. Fields, in order: clone size, V gene, D gene, J gene, CDR3 DNA, CDR3 protein. A D gene is named only where the DNA matches it firmly. Size values are once, few and many counts, or a class for expanded clones, and some rows have none.

clone_size: few
v_call: TRBV20-1
d_call: NA
j_call: TRBJ2-5
cdr3_nt: TGCAGTGCTAGAGATGTCGGGCTGACGGGCGAGACCCAGTACTTC
cdr3_aa: CSARDVGLTGETQYF

clone_size: NA
v_call: TRBV2
d_call: NA
j_call: TRBJ1-5
cdr3_nt: TGTGCCAGCAGTGTTTGGGGTGGCAATCGGCCCCAGCATTTT
cdr3_aa: CASSVWGGNRPQHF

clone_size: few
v_call: TRBV13
d_call: TRBD2
j_call: TRBJ2-1
cdr3_nt: TGTGCCAGCAGCTTAGGTGGCCTAGCGGGAGCAGAAGAGCAGTTCTTC
cdr3_aa: CASSLGGLAGAEEQFF

clone_size: few
v_call: TRBV6-2/TRBV6-3
d_call: NA
j_call: TRBJ2-7
cdr3_nt: TGTGCCAGCAGTTACTCGGCGTCCTACGAGCAGTACTTC
cdr3_aa: CASSYSASYEQYF

clone_size: NA
v_call: TRBV7-6
d_call: NA
j_call: TRBJ2-7
cdr3_nt: TGTGCCAGCAGCTTGAAGATTGAGGGAACCTACGAGCAGTACTTC
cdr3_aa: CASSLKIEGTYEQYF

clone_size: NA
v_call: TRBV3-1
d_call: NA
j_call: TRBJ1-1
cdr3_nt: TGTGCCAGCAGCCAAGTTTTGCGTATTGGCGCTGAAGCTTTCTTT
cdr3_aa: CASSQVLRIGAEAFF

clone_size: few
v_call: TRBV6-1
d_call: NA
j_call: TRBJ1-1
cdr3_nt: TGTGCCAGCAGTGTGACCCCAACCACTGAAGCTTTCTTT
cdr3_aa: CASSVTPTTEAFF

clone_size: few
v_call: TRBV24-1
d_call: NA
j_call: TRBJ2-1
cdr3_nt: TGTGCCACCAGTAGACTGAACTCCTACAATGAGCAGTTCTTC
cdr3_aa: CATSRLNSYNEQFF

clone_size: NA
v_call: TRBV19
d_call: NA
j_call: TRBJ2-2
cdr3_nt: TGTGCCAGTAGTATAGGAGGAGCTGCGGCCACCGGGGAGCTGTTTTTT
cdr3_aa: CASSIGGAAATGELFF

clone_size: few
v_call: TRBV6-1
d_call: NA
j_call: TRBJ1-2
cdr3_nt: TGTGCCAGCAGGAGGGAGTTTGGCTACACCTTC
cdr3_aa: CASRREFGYTF

clone_size: NA
v_call: TRBV5-1
d_call: TRBD2
j_call: TRBJ2-1
cdr3_nt: TGCGCCAGCTGGGAGGGCAATGAGCAGTTCTTC
cdr3_aa: CASWEGNEQFF

clone_size: NA
v_call: TRBV7-2
d_call: TRBD2
j_call: TRBJ2-5
cdr3_nt: TGTGCCAGCAGCTTAGTAGCGGGGGGTCGAGAGACCCAGTACTTC
cdr3_aa: CASSLVAGGRETQYF

clone_size: NA
v_call: TRBV7-9
d_call: NA
j_call: TRBJ1-1
cdr3_nt: TGTGCCAGCAGCTTCCCCACTGAAGCTTTCTTT
cdr3_aa: CASSFPTEAFF

clone_size: few
v_call: TRBV28
d_call: NA
j_call: TRBJ2-3
cdr3_nt: TGTGCCAGCAGTCCTTCTACAGACACAGATACGCAGTATTTT
cdr3_aa: CASSPSTDTDTQYF

clone_size: NA
v_call: TRBV5-1
d_call: NA
j_call: TRBJ2-1
cdr3_nt: TGCGCCAGCAGCTTGGCCGGGACCGGGGATGAGCAGTTCTTC
cdr3_aa: CASSLAGTGDEQFF

clone_size: NA
v_call: TRBV14
d_call: NA
j_call: TRBJ2-7
cdr3_nt: TGTGCCAGCAGCCAAGAACCCGGGTACGAGCAGTACTTC
cdr3_aa: CASSQEPGYEQYF

clone_size: few
v_call: TRBV11-2
d_call: NA
j_call: TRBJ2-1
cdr3_nt: TGTGCCAGCAGCTTTGGGGGTTCCTACAATGAGCAGTTCTTC
cdr3_aa: CASSFGGSYNEQFF

clone_size: NA
v_call: TRBV30
d_call: TRBD1
j_call: TRBJ1-1
cdr3_nt: TGTGCCTGGAGTGGGCTAACCGGGACAGGGAACACTGAAGCTTTCTTT
cdr3_aa: CAWSGLTGTGNTEAFF

clone_size: NA
v_call: TRBV27
d_call: TRBD1
j_call: TRBJ2-7
cdr3_nt: TGTGCCAGCAGTTTAGGACAGGGGGGCCACGAGCAGTACTTC
cdr3_aa: CASSLGQGGHEQYF

clone_size: NA
v_call: TRBV10-3
d_call: TRBD1
j_call: TRBJ1-5
cdr3_nt: TGTGCCATCAGTGCCGCGACAGGGGATCAGCCCCAGCATTTT
cdr3_aa: CAISAATGDQPQHF

clone_size: NA
v_call: TRBV6-5
d_call: TRBD1
j_call: TRBJ2-2
cdr3_nt: TGTGCCAGCAGTTACACCGGGACAGACACCGGGGAGCTGTTTTTT
cdr3_aa: CASSYTGTDTGELFF

clone_size: NA
v_call: TRBV3-1
d_call: NA
j_call: TRBJ2-2
cdr3_nt: TGTGCCAGCAGCCACGTCATCACTTCGAACACCGGGGAGCTGTTTTTT
cdr3_aa: CASSHVITSNTGELFF

clone_size: NA
v_call: TRBV29-1
d_call: TRBD1
j_call: TRBJ2-7
cdr3_nt: TGCAGCCCTCGGAAGGGACAGGCCATCTACGAGCAGTACTTC
cdr3_aa: CSPRKGQAIYEQYF